Described below is a single T cell receptor (beta chain) sequence and its context. Despite likely unrecorded immune exposures, the donors were nominally healthy at the time of sampling. This sample is drawn from a study of cytomegalovirus exposure and HLA in healthy donors. In the PCR, 60 Vbeta and 13 Jbeta primers were used. This table comes from immunoSEQ multiplex PCR, and its TCRdb copy is limited to in-frame clones, with some not included. The sample lists about 190,000 clones; about 85% were seen once. The CDR3 is 16 residues long. Germline-derived CDR1 and CDR2 are MGHRA and YSYEKL. With 7 bases clipped from V and 7 bases from J, the junction kept 13 bases outside the gene matches.

The chain links TRBV4-1 to TRBJ2-1; 10 bases line up with TRBD2. The sequence came from a man aged 45 to 65 in good health and CMV-seronegative. Material for sequencing was PBMCs. The CDR3 sequence is CASTLSAAGGVNEQFF. The CDR3 DNA follows: TGCGCCAGCACCCTCTCGGCAGCGGGGGGGGTGAATGAGCAGTTCTTC.